The clone carrying this TCR beta chain was observed a handful of times. Its antigen is as yet unknown. The V segment lost 4 bases and the J segment 2 bases; nucleotides outside the gene matches: 2. Germline V gene lookup returns CDR1 MDHEN and CDR2 SYDVKM. CDR3 length equals 14 residues. This sample is part of a study of T-cell memory formation after mild COVID-19. Points from the study as a whole: Within pre-infection memory, some responding clones were found, suggesting cross-reactive memory joined. Day 15 to 85 contracting clones showed balanced CD4/CD8; day 15 to 37 expanders favored CD4+.

With constant-segment primers, 5'RACE yielded cDNA libraries of TCR alpha and TCR beta that carried sample barcodes and UMIs. From the 5' RACE reads, TCRdb called clonotypes with MiXCR, one entry per CDR3 protein. The sample lists over 300,000 distinct CDR3 sequences; less than 25% were seen once. Input material: PBMCs or a T cell subset sorted from them (not recorded which). The rearrangement links TRBV28 to TRBJ1-1, with TRBD1 matching 9 bases. The clonotype comes from a man aged 18-30 years who had mild COVID-19 (a few samples of this study predate the infection). Cell type and time point are not known. The CDR3: CASSWDRANTEAFF. In nucleotides, the CDR3 is TGTGCCAGCAGTTGGGACAGGGCTAACACTGAAGCTTTCTTT.